One and the same sample provided the 4 T cell receptor beta chains below, sequenced in a study of shared clonotypes between healthy human individuals. Naive CD8 cells lacked CD45RO, underwent positive selection for CCR7 and left out terminally differentiated effector memory CD45RA+ cells. Here immunoSEQ multiplex PCR was the method, and the copy in TCRdb shows in-frame clones only, minus some. The sample records about 2.2 million clones, 90% to 95% being singletons. Material: naive CD8+ T cells from PBMCs. The source of these receptors is a man between 18 and 35 years old in good health. Some clones in this sample may be carry-over from other donors' samples.

V is TRBV9 and J is TRBJ2-1; D is perhaps TRBD1 or TRBD2 (5 bases each). The germline V gene encodes CDR1 SGDLS and CDR2 YYNGEE. The CDR3 consists of 12 residues. V lost 4 bases and J 10 bases, leaving 12 bases between the germline ends. The CDR3 nucleotides read TGTGCCAGCAGCTTGGGACGGACGGAGCAGTTCTTC. This gives the protein CASSLGRTEQFF.

The chain combines TRBV28 with TRBJ2-5; D might be TRBD1 (6 bases). Trimming cost V 3 bases and J 4 bases, with 12 bases left between them. CDR3 length: 14 amino acids. CDR1 is MDHEN and CDR2 is SYDVKM in the germline V gene. CDR3 in DNA: TGTGCCAGCAGTTTTGGGGGCGCAAGAGAGACCCAGTACTTC. Residues: CASSFGGARETQYF.

This chain joins TRBV5-6 and TRBJ2-7; the match to TRBD1 covers 7 bases. CDR3 length: 12 residues. The V gene end was trimmed by 8 bases and the J gene end by 6 bases; junction bases not matched to a gene: 8. Germline-derived CDR1 and CDR2 are SGHDT and YYEEEE. In nucleotides, the CDR3 is TGTGCCAGTTCTTCAACAGGGGTCGAGCAGTACTTC. The encoded protein is CASSSTGVEQYF.

V usage is TRBV10-3 and J usage is TRBJ2-1, with 12 bases that match TRBD1. Germline V CDR1 and CDR2: ENHRY, SYGVKD. V lost 0 bases to trimming and J lost 6 bases; unmatched junction nucleotides: 6. This CDR3 contains 17 residues. The CDR3 DNA sequence: TGTGCCATCAGTGAGTCGTTTAGGGACAGGGGGCCCAATGAGCAGTTCTTC. Amino acid sequence: CAISESFRDRGPNEQFF.